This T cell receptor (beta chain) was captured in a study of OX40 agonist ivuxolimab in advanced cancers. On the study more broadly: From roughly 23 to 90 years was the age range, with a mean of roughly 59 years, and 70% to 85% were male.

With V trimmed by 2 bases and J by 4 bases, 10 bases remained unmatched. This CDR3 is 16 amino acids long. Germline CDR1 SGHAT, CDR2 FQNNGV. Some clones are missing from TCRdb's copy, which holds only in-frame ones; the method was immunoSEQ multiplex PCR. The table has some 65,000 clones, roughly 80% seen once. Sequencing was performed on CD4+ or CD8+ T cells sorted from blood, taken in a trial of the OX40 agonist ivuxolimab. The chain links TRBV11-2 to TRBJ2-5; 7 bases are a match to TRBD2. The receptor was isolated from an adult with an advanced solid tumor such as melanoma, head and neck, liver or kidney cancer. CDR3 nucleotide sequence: TGTGCCAGCAGCTTAAGGTCCGGGACTAACCTAGAGACCCAGTACTTC. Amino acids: CASSLRSGTNLETQYF.